The rows below give T cell receptor beta chains drawn from one sample of a study of blood T cell repertoires in COVID-19. Data came from immunoSEQ multiplex PCR; TCRdb stores just in-frame clones and leaves some out. The table includes hundreds of thousands of clones, around nine tenths detected once. Specimen: peripheral blood. The source of these receptors is an older woman who had recovered from COVID-19. Each CDR3 is given with its conserved first and last residue. A D gene is named only where the DNA matches it firmly. Only part of the rows carry a size: once, few, many, or a class if the clone is expanded.

d_gene: TRBD1; v_gene: TRBV5-1; abundance: -; j_gene: TRBJ2-5; CDR3aa: CASGPGQGYGETQYF; CDR3nt: TGCGCCAGCGGCCCTGGACAGGGGTATGGGGAGACCCAGTACTTC
d_gene: TRBD2; v_gene: TRBV10-3; abundance: -; j_gene: TRBJ2-3; CDR3aa: CAIKGGLAGIPSSTDTQYF; CDR3nt: TGTGCCATCAAGGGGGGGCTAGCGGGTATTCCCTCTAGCACAGATACGCAGTATTTT
d_gene: -; v_gene: TRBV9; abundance: -; j_gene: TRBJ2-7; CDR3aa: CASSVGAGEQYF; CDR3nt: TGTGCCAGCAGCGTAGGGGCGGGCGAGCAGTACTTC
d_gene: -; v_gene: TRBV6-5; abundance: -; j_gene: TRBJ1-2; CDR3aa: CASSSNDGYTF; CDR3nt: TGTGCCAGCAGTTCTAACGATGGCTACACCTTC
d_gene: -; v_gene: TRBV11-3; abundance: -; j_gene: TRBJ2-7; CDR3aa: CASSLVASSYEQYF; CDR3nt: TGTGCCAGCAGCTTAGTGGCATCTTCCTACGAGCAGTACTTC
d_gene: -; v_gene: TRBV20-1; abundance: -; j_gene: TRBJ1-2; CDR3aa: CSASRPGANYGYTF; CDR3nt: TGCAGTGCTAGTAGGCCAGGGGCTAACTATGGCTACACCTTC
d_gene: -; v_gene: TRBV28; abundance: -; j_gene: TRBJ1-4; CDR3aa: CASSEAITNEKLFF; CDR3nt: TGTGCCAGCAGTGAGGCGATAACTAATGAAAAACTGTTTTTT
d_gene: TRBD1; v_gene: TRBV15; abundance: -; j_gene: TRBJ1-5; CDR3aa: CATSRGRGPSNQPQHF; CDR3nt: TGTGCCACCAGCAGAGGCAGGGGGCCTAGCAATCAGCCCCAGCATTTT
d_gene: TRBD2; v_gene: TRBV5-1; abundance: -; j_gene: TRBJ2-1; CDR3aa: CASSSSGTSYNEQFF; CDR3nt: TGCGCCAGCAGCAGTAGCGGGACCTCCTACAATGAGCAGTTCTTC
d_gene: -; v_gene: TRBV6-5; abundance: -; j_gene: TRBJ1-2; CDR3aa: CASSFLQGPSGYTF; CDR3nt: TGTGCCAGCAGTTTTTTGCAGGGGCCCTCTGGCTACACCTTC
d_gene: TRBD1; v_gene: TRBV16; abundance: -; j_gene: TRBJ1-4; CDR3aa: CASSQSAGGDEKLFF; CDR3nt: TGTGCCAGCAGCCAATCCGCAGGGGGCGATGAAAAACTGTTTTTT
d_gene: TRBD1; v_gene: TRBV5-6; abundance: -; j_gene: TRBJ2-7; CDR3aa: CASSPPDREAYEQYF; CDR3nt: TGTGCCAGCAGCCCCCCCGACAGGGAAGCCTACGAGCAGTACTTC
d_gene: -; v_gene: TRBV10-3; abundance: -; j_gene: TRBJ2-2; CDR3aa: CAISETGGPGRELFF; CDR3nt: TGTGCCATCAGTGAGACCGGGGGACCGGGGAGGGAGCTGTTTTTT
d_gene: TRBD1; v_gene: TRBV7-8; abundance: -; j_gene: TRBJ2-1; CDR3aa: CASSLVGGPEVGEQFF; CDR3nt: TGTGCCAGCAGCTTAGTAGGGGGCCCCGAGGTAGGTGAGCAGTTCTTC
d_gene: -; v_gene: TRBV4-1; abundance: -; j_gene: TRBJ1-4; CDR3aa: CASSQVGQKPGEKLFF; CDR3nt: TGCGCCAGCAGCCAAGTAGGTCAAAAACCGGGTGAAAAACTGTTTTTT
d_gene: TRBD2; v_gene: TRBV19; abundance: -; j_gene: TRBJ2-7; CDR3aa: CASSPWGGSDYEQYF; CDR3nt: TGTGCCAGTAGCCCCTGGGGGGGGTCCGACTACGAGCAGTACTTC
d_gene: TRBD2; v_gene: TRBV4-1; abundance: -; j_gene: TRBJ2-7; CDR3aa: CASSQDGAGGFSYEQYF; CDR3nt: TGCGCCAGCAGCCAAGATGGAGCGGGGGGCTTCTCCTACGAGCAGTACTTC
d_gene: -; v_gene: TRBV7-8; abundance: -; j_gene: TRBJ1-2; CDR3aa: CASSSLGATNYGYTF; CDR3nt: TGTGCCAGCAGCTCCCTGGGAGCCACGAACTATGGCTACACCTTC
d_gene: -; v_gene: TRBV7-2; abundance: -; j_gene: TRBJ2-5; CDR3aa: CASNPGGVLETQYF; CDR3nt: TGTGCCAGCAACCCGGGCGGGGTACTGGAGACCCAGTACTTC
d_gene: TRBD2; v_gene: TRBV9; abundance: -; j_gene: TRBJ2-5; CDR3aa: CASSVGTSGYEETQYF; CDR3nt: TGTGCCAGCAGCGTAGGGACTAGCGGGTACGAAGAGACCCAGTACTTC
d_gene: TRBD1; v_gene: TRBV5-1; abundance: once; j_gene: TRBJ1-1; CDR3aa: CASSLGQGIVGTEAFF; CDR3nt: TGCGCCAGCAGCTTGGGACAGGGGATCGTGGGAACTGAAGCTTTCTTT
d_gene: TRBD2; v_gene: TRBV10-3; abundance: -; j_gene: TRBJ2-1; CDR3aa: CAIKGLAVTGEQFF; CDR3nt: TGTGCCATCAAGGGACTAGCGGTAACGGGTGAGCAGTTCTTC
d_gene: TRBD2; v_gene: TRBV15; abundance: -; j_gene: TRBJ2-1; CDR3aa: CATSRDLTSGEGEQFF; CDR3nt: TGTGCCACCAGCAGAGATTTAACTAGCGGGGAGGGTGAGCAGTTCTTC
d_gene: TRBD1; v_gene: TRBV7-8; abundance: -; j_gene: TRBJ1-1; CDR3aa: CASSLAQGQVNTEAFF; CDR3nt: TGTGCCAGCAGCTTAGCGCAAGGACAGGTGAACACTGAAGCTTTCTTT